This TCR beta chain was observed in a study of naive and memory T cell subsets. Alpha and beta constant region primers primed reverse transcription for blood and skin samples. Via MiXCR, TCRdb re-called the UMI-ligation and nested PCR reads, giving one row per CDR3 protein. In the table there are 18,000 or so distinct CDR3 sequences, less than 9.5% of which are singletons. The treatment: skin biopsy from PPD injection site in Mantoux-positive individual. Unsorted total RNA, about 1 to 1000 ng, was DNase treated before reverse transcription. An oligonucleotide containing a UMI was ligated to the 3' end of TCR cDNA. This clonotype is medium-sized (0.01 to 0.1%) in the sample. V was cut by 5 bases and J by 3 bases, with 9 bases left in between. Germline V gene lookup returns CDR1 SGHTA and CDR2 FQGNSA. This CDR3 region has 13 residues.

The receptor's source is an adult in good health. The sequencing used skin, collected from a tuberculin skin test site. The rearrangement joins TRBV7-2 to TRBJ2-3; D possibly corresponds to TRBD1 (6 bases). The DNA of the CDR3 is TGTGCCAGCAGCCAGGGACATACAGATACGCAGTATTTT. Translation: CASSQGHTDTQYF.